This TCR beta chain stems from a study of shared clonotypes between healthy human individuals. Note on this clone: The antigen is unknown.

Study results and limitations: With few donors, the genetic and exposure-history diversity represented was limited.

Splitting the CD4+ cells yielded a CD45RA+ naive subset and a CD45RA-negative memory subset. The authors ran the assay at deep level. TCRdb keeps only in-frame clones here, not all; method: immunoSEQ multiplex PCR. The data hold roughly 2 million clones, with 90% to 95% observed a single time. In germline, CDR1 is SGHRS, CDR2 YFSETQ. CDR3 length: 13 residues. The trim removed 4 bases at V and 6 bases at J, leaving 6 bases unmatched. This rearrangement joins TRBV5-1 to TRBJ1-1, with 7 nucleotides matching TRBD1. This sequence was found in a man aged 18-30 years in good health. The sequencing input was naive CD4+ T cells sorted from blood. The subset is: CD45RA+ positively selected. CDR3 in DNA: TGCGCCAGCAGCCTACCGGACAGGTCTGAAGCTTTCTTT. Translated, it gives CASSLPDRSEAFF. Looking up the rest from reference TRBV5-1 and TRBJ1-1 gives the full variable domain: KAGVTQTPRYLIKTRGQQVTLSCSPISGHRSVSWYQQTPGQGLQFLFEYFSETQRNKGNFPGRFSGRQFSNSRSEMNVSTLELGDSALYLCASSLPDRSEAFFGQGTRLTVV.